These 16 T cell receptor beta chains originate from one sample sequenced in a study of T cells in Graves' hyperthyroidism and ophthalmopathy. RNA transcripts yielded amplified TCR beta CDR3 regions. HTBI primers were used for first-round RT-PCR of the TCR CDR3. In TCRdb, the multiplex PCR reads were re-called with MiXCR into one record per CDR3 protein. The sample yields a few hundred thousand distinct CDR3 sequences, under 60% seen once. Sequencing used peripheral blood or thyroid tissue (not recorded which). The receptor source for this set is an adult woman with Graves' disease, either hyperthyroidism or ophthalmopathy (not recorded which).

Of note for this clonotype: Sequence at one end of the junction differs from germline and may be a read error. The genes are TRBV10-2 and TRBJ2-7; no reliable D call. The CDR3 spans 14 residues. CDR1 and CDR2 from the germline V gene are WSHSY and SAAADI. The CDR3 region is CASSPSREAGEQYF. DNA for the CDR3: TGTGCCAGCAGTCCCTCACGCGAGGCTGGCGAGCAGTACTTC.

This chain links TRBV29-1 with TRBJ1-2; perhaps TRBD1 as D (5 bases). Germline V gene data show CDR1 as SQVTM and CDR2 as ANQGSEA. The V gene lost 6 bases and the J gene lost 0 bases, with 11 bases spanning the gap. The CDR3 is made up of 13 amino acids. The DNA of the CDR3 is TGCAGCGTCTTGTTGACAGCTAACTATGGCTACACCTTC. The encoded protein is CSVLLTANYGYTF.

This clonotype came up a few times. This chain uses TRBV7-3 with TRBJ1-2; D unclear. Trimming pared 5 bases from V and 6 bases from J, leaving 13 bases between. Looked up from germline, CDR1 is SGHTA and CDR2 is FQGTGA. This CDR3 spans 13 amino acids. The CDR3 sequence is CASSLDGLHGYTF. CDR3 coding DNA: TGTGCCAGCAGCCTGGACGGACTGCATGGCTACACCTTC.

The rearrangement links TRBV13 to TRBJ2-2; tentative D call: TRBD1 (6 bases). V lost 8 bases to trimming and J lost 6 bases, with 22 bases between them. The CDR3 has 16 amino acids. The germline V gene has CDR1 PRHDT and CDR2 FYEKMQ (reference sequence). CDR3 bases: TGTGCCAGCGGCACAAATTCCGCCGAGGGGGCCGGGGAGCTGTTTTTT. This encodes CASGTNSAEGAGELFF.

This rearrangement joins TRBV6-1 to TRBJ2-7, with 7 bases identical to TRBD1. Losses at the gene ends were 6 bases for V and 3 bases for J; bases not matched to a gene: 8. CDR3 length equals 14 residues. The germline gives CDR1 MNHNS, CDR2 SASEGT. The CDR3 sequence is CASSVRDRRYEQYF. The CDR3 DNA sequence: TGTGCCAGCAGCGTCAGGGACAGACGCTACGAGCAGTACTTC.

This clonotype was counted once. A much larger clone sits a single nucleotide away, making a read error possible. CDR3 in amino acids: CASGLATGGNQPQHF. The CDR3 nucleotides read TGTGCCAGCGGCTTAGCGACAGGAGGAAATCAGCCCCAGCATTTT. The V gene is TRBV7-2, the J gene TRBJ1-5; weak D call: TRBD1 (6 bases). The CDR3 has 15 amino acids. Germline V lookup: CDR1 SGHTA, CDR2 FQGNSA.

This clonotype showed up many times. DNA for the CDR3: TGTGCCAGCAGCTTATTAGGGGGCGAGCAAAATCAGCCCCAGCATTTT. Translating gives CASSLLGGEQNQPQHF. This sequence joins TRBV11-2 and TRBJ1-5; 7 nucleotides agree with TRBD1. The V gene's germline CDR1 is SGHAT and CDR2 FQNNGV. This CDR3 comprises 16 residues. The junction had 8 bases not matched to a gene; V was cut back by 2 bases and J by 4 bases.

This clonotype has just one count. The CDR3 loop is CAISEEGIGKTQYF. DNA for the CDR3: TGTGCCATCAGTGAGGAGGGGATTGGGAAGACCCAGTACTTC. This chain joins TRBV10-3 and TRBJ2-5, with D perhaps TRBD1 or TRBD2 (5 bases each). This CDR3 has 14 residues. Germline CDR1 is ENHRY and CDR2 is SYGVKD. V shed 2 bases and J shed 6 bases, with 13 bases lying between them.

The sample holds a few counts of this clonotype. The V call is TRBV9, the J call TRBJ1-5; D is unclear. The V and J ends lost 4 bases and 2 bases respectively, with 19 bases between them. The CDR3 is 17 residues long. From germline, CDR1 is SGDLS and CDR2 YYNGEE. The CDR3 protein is CASSLNPNPRGNQPQHF. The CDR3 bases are TGTGCCAGCAGCTTGAATCCAAACCCTCGCGGCAATCAGCCCCAGCATTTT.

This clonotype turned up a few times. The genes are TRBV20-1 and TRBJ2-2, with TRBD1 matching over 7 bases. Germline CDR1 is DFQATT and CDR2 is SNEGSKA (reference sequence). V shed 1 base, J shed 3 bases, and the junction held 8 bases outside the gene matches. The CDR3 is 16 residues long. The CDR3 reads CSARAEAGGDTGELFF. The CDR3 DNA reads TGCAGTGCTAGAGCTGAGGCAGGGGGTGACACCGGGGAGCTGTTTTTT.

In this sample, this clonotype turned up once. CDR3 in amino acids: CAISDGAGTGNTIYF. CDR3 DNA: TGTGCCATCAGTGATGGGGCAGGGACTGGAAACACCATATATTTT. The chain combines TRBV10-3 with TRBJ1-3; possible D gene TRBD1, 5 bases. CDR1 and CDR2 (germline): ENHRY, SYGVKD. The CDR3 consists of 15 residues. V dropped 3 bases and J dropped 2 bases, with 11 bases sitting between them.

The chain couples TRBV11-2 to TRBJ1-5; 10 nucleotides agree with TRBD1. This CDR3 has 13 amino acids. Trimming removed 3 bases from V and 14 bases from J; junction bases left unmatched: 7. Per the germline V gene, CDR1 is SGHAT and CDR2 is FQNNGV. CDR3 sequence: CASSFGQGGYEHF. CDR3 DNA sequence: TGTGCCAGCAGCTTCGGACAGGGGGGATACGAGCATTTT.

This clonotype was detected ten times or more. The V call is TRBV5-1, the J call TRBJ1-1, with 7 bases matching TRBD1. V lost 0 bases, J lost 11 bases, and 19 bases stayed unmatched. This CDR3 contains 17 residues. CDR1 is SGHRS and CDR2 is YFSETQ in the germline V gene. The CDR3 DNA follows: TGCGCCAGCAGCTTGGATGGGACAGCTGGTTTACTATCCCGGGCTTTCTTT. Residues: CASSLDGTAGLLSRAFF.

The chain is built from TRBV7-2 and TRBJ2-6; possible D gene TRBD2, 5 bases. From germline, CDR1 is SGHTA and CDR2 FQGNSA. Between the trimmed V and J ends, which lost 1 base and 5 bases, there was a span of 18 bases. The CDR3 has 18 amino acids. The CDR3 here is CASSLVRPGELWANVLTF. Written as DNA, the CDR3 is TGTGCCAGCAGCTTAGTGCGCCCCGGGGAGCTGTGGGCCAACGTCCTGACTTTC.

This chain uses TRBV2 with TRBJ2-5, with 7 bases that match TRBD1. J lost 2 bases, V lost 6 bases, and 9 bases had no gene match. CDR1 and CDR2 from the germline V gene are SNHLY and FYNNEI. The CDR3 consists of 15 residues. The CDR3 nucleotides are TGTGCCAGCAGCTCCGAGGGGGCCCCACAAGAGACCCAGTACTTC. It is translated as CASSSEGAPQETQYF.

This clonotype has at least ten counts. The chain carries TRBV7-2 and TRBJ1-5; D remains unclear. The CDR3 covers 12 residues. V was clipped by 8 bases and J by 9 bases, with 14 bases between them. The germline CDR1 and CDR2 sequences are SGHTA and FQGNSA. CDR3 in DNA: TGTGCCAGCGGAACAGTCTTTGGGCCCCAGCATTTT. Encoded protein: CASGTVFGPQHF. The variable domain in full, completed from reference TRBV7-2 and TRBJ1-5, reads GAGVSQSPSNKVTEKGKDVELRCDPISGHTALYWYRQSLGQGLEFLIYFQGNSAPDKSGLPSDRFSAERTGGSVSTLTIQRTQQEDSAVYLCASGTVFGPQHFGDGTRLSIL.